This T cell receptor (beta chain) emerged from a study of blood T cell repertoires in COVID-19. Looking at the study overall: Samples came from the United States, Italy and Spain, spanning acute and convalescent COVID-19. T cells, B-cell-depleted T cells, or PBMCs supplied cDNA or gDNA.

In the study's own analysis: From reference gene primer amplification, estimates of nucleated cell counts were derived. Assay: immunoSEQ multiplex PCR; the TCRdb copy retains only in-frame clones and omits some. The V and J calls and clone size were taken over from that table, and D and trimming were inferred from the DNA. The table lists under 450,000 clones, roughly 86% of them singletons, with under 1.2% in the top ten. This CDR3 comprises 13 residues. Trimming removed 4 bases at V and 5 bases at J, with 6 bases between. The chain carries TRBV12-3 or TRBV12-4 and TRBJ1-6; D unresolved. The sequenced material came from peripheral blood. The sequence was collected from a human donor with acute or convalescent COVID-19. The donor label of this sample is uncertain. Here the CDR3 reads CASSSGNNSPLHF. For the CDR3, the DNA is TGTGCCAGCAGTTCGGGGAATAATTCACCCCTCCACTTT.